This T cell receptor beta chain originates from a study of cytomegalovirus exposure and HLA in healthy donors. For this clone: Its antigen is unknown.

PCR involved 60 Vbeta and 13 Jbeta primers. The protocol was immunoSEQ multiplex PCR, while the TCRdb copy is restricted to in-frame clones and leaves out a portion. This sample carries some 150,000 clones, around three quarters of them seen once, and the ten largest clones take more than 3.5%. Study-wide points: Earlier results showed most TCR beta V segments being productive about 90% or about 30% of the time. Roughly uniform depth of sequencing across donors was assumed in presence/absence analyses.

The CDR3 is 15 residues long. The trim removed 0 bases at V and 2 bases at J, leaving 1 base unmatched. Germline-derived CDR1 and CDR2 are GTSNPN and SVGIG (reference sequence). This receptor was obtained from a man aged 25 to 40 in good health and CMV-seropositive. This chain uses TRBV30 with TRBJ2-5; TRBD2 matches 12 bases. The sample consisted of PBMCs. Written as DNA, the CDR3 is TGTGCCTGGAGTGTCGGGACTAGCGGGCAAGAGACCCAGTACTTC. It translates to CAWSVGTSGQETQYF.